This T cell receptor beta chain was observed in a study of shared clonotypes between healthy human individuals. Naive CD8 cells lacked CD45RO, underwent positive selection for CCR7 and left out terminally differentiated effector memory CD45RA+ cells. With regard to this clone: Its cognate antigen is unknown.

Authors' processing steps: Filtering differed, since immunoSEQ gave only junction sequences and no quality scores. Assay: immunoSEQ multiplex PCR; the TCRdb copy retains only in-frame clones and omits some. From that table come the V and J calls and clone size; the DNA was used to work out D and trimming. The sample consists of about 2 million clones, roughly 94% of them appearing once. Trimming pared 1 base from V and 4 bases from J, leaving 9 bases between. CDR1 and CDR2 from the germline V gene are SGHVS and FNYEAQ. CDR3 size: 14 residues. Study-level points and caveats: Incomplete sequencing of sorted subsets was indicated by rarefaction despite large depth. Represented diversity (both genetic and exposure-history) was limited by the small number of donors. The sole specimen, blood, was sampled, and tissue repertoires likely differ.

This sequence originates from a man aged 18 to 30 in good health. The chain combines TRBV7-6 with TRBJ2-3; D is unclear. The sample consisted of naive CD8+ T cells sorted from blood. CDR3 residues: CASSLEGLADTQYF. The CDR3 region has the DNA TGTGCCAGCAGCTTAGAGGGCCTGGCAGATACGCAGTATTTT.